This T cell receptor (beta chain) was captured by sequencing in a study of Graves' ophthalmopathy and Graves' hyperthyroidism listed by TCRdb under 2018. A note on the overall study: Peripheral blood was collected at initial diagnosis, before any treatment. TCR beta repertoire signatures were used to distinguish Graves' ophthalmopathy from Graves' hyperthyroidism and to predict progression to ophthalmopathy. In total, approximately 130 blood samples were TCR-sequenced: around 42 ophthalmopathy, under 80 hyperthyroidism and some 17 hyperthyroidism-to-ophthalmopathy patients. A discovery set of more than 90 patients (43 ophthalmopathy, 55 to 60 stable hyperthyroidism) was enrolled to explore V-J signatures distinguishing ophthalmopathy from hyperthyroidism. An independent validation cohort was composed of approximately 19 hyperthyroidism patients and 15 to 17 patients who later progressed from hyperthyroidism to ophthalmopathy. In six hyperthyroidism patients, the T-cell repertoire of thyroid tissue was compared with the T-cell repertoire of blood. After sampling, hyperthyroidism patients received methimazole starting at 30 mg daily, and ophthalmopathy patients received high-dose intravenous methylprednisolone. For training and testing, the 95 to 100 patients in the discovery cohort were randomly divided in a 7:3 ratio. Overall results and qualifications from the work: Sample size was not predetermined statistically, and investigators were not blinded to group allocation. Most expanded thyroid clonotypes with a frequency above 0.001 also appeared in blood, which suggests that blood repertoires may reflect the immune response in the thyroid. The 13-signature model separated ophthalmopathy from stable hyperthyroidism with approximately 90% sensitivity and roughly 84% specificity in cross-validation, and 80%/75% in the test set. In validation, the model predicted ophthalmopathy progression with about 64% sensitivity and approximately 75% specificity; some twelve predicted patients were CT-confirmed with GO in a median of 6.5 months.

In its sample, this clonotype was seen many times. The antigen it recognizes is unknown. No base quality values were provided; no much bigger clone lies one nucleotide off. Hyperthyroidism was considered stable if no progression to ophthalmopathy occurred within 18 months of follow-up. The hyperthyroidism patients were 18 to 65 years old and newly diagnosed, with a disease duration of less than 2 months. Patients with other autoimmune diseases, uncontrolled infections, pregnancy or lactation were excluded from the study. Clinical symptoms, serum thyroxine, TRAb, thyroid ultrasound and orbital computed tomography formed the basis of the diagnosis. Using Ficoll-Paque density gradient centrifugation, PBMCs were isolated from 8.5 to 10 ml of fresh peripheral blood. Trizol reagent was used to extract the total RNA, and its quality was then checked on an Agilent 2100 Bioanalyzer. For repertoire sequencing, the TCR beta CDR3 regions were amplified from RNA transcripts. The first round was an RT-PCR using HTBI primers with the Qiagen OneStep RT-PCR kit, and this first round was followed by a second-round multiplex PCR, then size selection and purification. Libraries were sequenced paired-end with 100 bp reads on an Illumina HiSeq2000. Turning to the authors' computational methods: Reads were processed with SOAPnuke, discarding reads with adapters, uncalled bases, mean Phred below 15, or no exact constant-primer or identifier match. High-quality paired reads were merged with COPE v1.2.5. Each unique nucleotide sequence was treated as a clonotype, and MiTCR v1.1 was used to align the clonotypes to the IMGT TRB V, D and J references. The analysis was limited to V-J combinations with a frequency above 0.0001, which together covered roughly 99% of repertoires. For each V-J combination, a TCR clonal expansion and chaos score was defined as the ratio of F50 clonal expansion to chaos observed in the TCRdist matrix. Features were reduced by Welch's t-statistics and random forest to around 13 V-J combinations, which fed a naive Bayes classifier. The Morisita-Horn index was used to measure how similar the thyroid and blood repertoires were. TCRdb applied fastp at Q25 and MiXCR to the public reads, then kept only in-frame beta chains. Identical CDR3 proteins give one entry, which carries the most common genes and DNA. The V and J calls were not made by the authors but by TCRdb's processing. This sample comprises 300,000 to 500,000 distinct CDR3 sequences, 15% of them detected only once. The ten largest make up roughly 7% of the sample.

The CDR3 goes from the cysteine to the phenylalanine over 14 residues. The CDR3 DNA has 42 bases and is translated from base 1. V loses 6 bases at its end and J loses 6 bases; junction bases beyond the gene matches: 8. From a lookup of the germline V gene, CDR1 and CDR2 are MNHNS and SASEGT. The receptor's source is a woman in her late teens or twenties with stable Graves' hyperthyroidism. Donor details come from another sample of the same person, matched by shared clones. Sequencing was done on a sample of peripheral blood. Rearrangement joined TRBV6-1 to TRBJ2-4, with 7 bases aligning to TRBD1. The CDR3 protein: CASRDRSSLNIQYF. The sequenced DNA: TGTGCCAGCAGGGACAGGTCTTCCTTAAACATTCAGTACTTC.